What follows is one TCR beta chain and its context. What it binds is unknown. This specimen belongs to a study of cytomegalovirus exposure and HLA in healthy donors. Whole-study context: From 150 million to 200 million T cells, an earlier analysis saw 90 million to 130 million unique TCR beta sequences.

General study points: The listing of about 150 TCR beta chains classed them as cytomegalovirus-associated. With further analysis later on, most CMV-associated TCR beta chains appeared HLA-restricted. Of the V segments, some could not be distinguished, including TRBV6-2 and TRBV6-3, and were excluded.

PCR was performed using 60 Vbeta and 13 Jbeta primers. Sequencing used immunoSEQ multiplex PCR; TCRdb keeps in-frame clones, though not all of them. The sample has 80,000 to 100,000 clones, roughly 74% seen once. The CDR3 is made up of 14 amino acids. V was pared by 5 bases and J by 3 bases, with 5 bases of the junction left unmatched. CDR1 is WNHNN, CDR2 SYGVQD, per germline (reference sequence). The rearrangement joins TRBV10-1 to TRBJ2-3; 7 nucleotides align to TRBD2. The sample consisted of PBMCs. This receptor was identified in a young woman in good health and CMV-seropositive. The CDR3 nucleotides are TGCGCCAGCAGTCGCGGGAGAGGGACAGATACGCAGTATTTT. As protein: CASSRGRGTDTQYF.